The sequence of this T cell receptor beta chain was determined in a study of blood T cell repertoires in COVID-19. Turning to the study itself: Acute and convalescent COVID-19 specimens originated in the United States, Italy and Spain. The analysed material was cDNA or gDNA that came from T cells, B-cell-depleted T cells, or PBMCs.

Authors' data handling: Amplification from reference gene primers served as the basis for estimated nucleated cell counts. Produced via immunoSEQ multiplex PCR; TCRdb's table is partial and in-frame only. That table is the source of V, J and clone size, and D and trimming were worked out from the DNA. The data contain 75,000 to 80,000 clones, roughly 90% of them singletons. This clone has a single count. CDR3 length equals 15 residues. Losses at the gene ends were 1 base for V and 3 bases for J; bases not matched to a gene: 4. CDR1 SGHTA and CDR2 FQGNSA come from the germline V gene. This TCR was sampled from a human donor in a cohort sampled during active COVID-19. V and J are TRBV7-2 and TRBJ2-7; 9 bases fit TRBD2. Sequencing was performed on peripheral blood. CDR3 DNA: TGTGCCAGCAGCTTAGGACGCGGGGGGGTCTACGAGCAGTACTTC. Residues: CASSLGRGGVYEQYF.